These 25 T cell receptor beta chains share one sample of origin, sequenced in a study of cytomegalovirus exposure and HLA in healthy donors. Data came from immunoSEQ multiplex PCR; TCRdb stores just in-frame clones and leaves some out. The sample lists around 240,000 clones; around 90% were seen once. Material: PBMCs. The receptors come from a woman aged 18-29 years in good health and CMV-seronegative.

This chain connects TRBV7-2 to TRBJ2-7; TRBD2 matches at 12 bases. The CDR3 runs to 16 residues. J was trimmed by 1 base and V by 5 bases; bases with no gene match: 6. Germline CDR1 is SGHTA and CDR2 is FQGNSA. CDR3 DNA sequence: TGTGCCAGCAGCGTAGTGACTAGCGGGGGATCCTACGAGCAGTACTTC. Its translation is CASSVVTSGGSYEQYF.

This clone showed up just a few times. The chain has TRBV10-3 and TRBJ1-2; 7 bases match TRBD1. CDR1 is ENHRY, CDR2 SYGVKD, per germline. The CDR3 is 14 residues long. After removal of 4 bases from V and 5 bases from J, the junction contained 7 bases not matched to a gene. The DNA of the CDR3 is TGTGCCATCAGTGTAGCGGACAGGATGTATGGCTACACCTTC. Amino acid sequence: CAISVADRMYGYTF.

The chain employs TRBV10-1 and TRBJ1-1, with D perhaps TRBD1 (6 bases). The CDR3 has 14 residues. V lost 3 bases, J lost 4 bases, and 12 bases lay in between. CDR1 and CDR2 from the germline V gene are WNHNN and SYGVQD (reference sequence). Here the CDR3 reads CASSEWGPGTEAFF. Here the CDR3 DNA reads TGCGCCAGCAGTGAATGGGGGCCCGGCACTGAAGCTTTCTTT.

V usage is TRBV4-1 and J usage is TRBJ2-1; 9 positions agree with TRBD1. The germline V gene has CDR1 MGHRA and CDR2 YSYEKL. CDR3 length equals 13 residues. J lost 10 bases, V lost 5 bases, and 6 bases had no gene match. In nucleotides, the CDR3 is TGCGCCAGCAGCAGGGGACAGGGTGGGGAGCAGTTCTTC. It yields the protein CASSRGQGGEQFF.

This rearrangement joins TRBV19 to TRBJ2-7; 9 bases line up with TRBD1. Germline assignment: CDR1 LNHDA and CDR2 SQIVND (reference sequence). The CDR3 has 15 amino acids. V shed 5 bases and J 0 bases; nucleotides not matched to a gene: 5. CDR3 loop: CASSPDRGISYEQYV. CDR3 bases: TGTGCCAGTAGTCCAGACAGGGGGATCTCCTACGAGCAGTACGTC.

The chain is built from TRBV21-1 and TRBJ2-7; TRBD1 is the table's D call, not checked against the DNA. TRBV21-1 is a pseudogene segment. The CDR3 has 16 residues. The CDR3 loop reads CASSKIKGQGRYEQYV. The CDR3, as DNA: TGTGCCAGCAGCAAAATCAAAGGGCAGGGTCGATACGAGCAGTACGTC.

The CDR3 spells CASSYRSGGAAEAFF. CDR3 in DNA: TGCGCCAGCAGTTACCGTTCGGGGGGGGCGGCTGAAGCTTTCTTT. This sequence joins TRBV4-1 and TRBJ1-1; D is perhaps TRBD1 (6 bases). V lost 6 bases to trimming and J lost 6 bases, with 20 bases between them. Germline values: CDR1 MGHRA, CDR2 YSYEKL. The CDR3 loop spans 15 amino acids.

This chain links TRBV7-2 with TRBJ2-5; tentatively, D is TRBD2 (7 bases). Germline V gives CDR1 SGHTA, CDR2 FQGNSA. Trimming left V 4 bases short and J 10 bases short, with 16 bases between. This CDR3 is built from 13 residues. The CDR3 loop is CASSSGDYADQYF. DNA for the CDR3: TGTGCCAGCAGCTCAGGGGACTACGCGGACCAGTACTTC.

The rearrangement uses TRBV5-6 and TRBJ1-2, with TRBD1 identical over 7 bases. CDR3 length: 15 residues. V lost 1 base to trimming and J lost 4 bases; unmatched junction nucleotides: 7. Per germline, CDR1 SGHDT and CDR2 YYEEEE. CDR3 nucleotide sequence: TGTGCCAGCAGCTTGAAAGGGGGCAGGGGCTATGGCTACACCTTC. Translation: CASSLKGGRGYGYTF. Combining the CDR3 with reference TRBV5-6 and TRBJ1-2 gives the whole variable domain DAGVTQSPTHLIKTRGQQVTLRCSPKSGHDTVSWYQQALGQGPQFIFQYYEEEERQRGNFPDRFSGHQFPNYSSELNVNALLLGDSALYLCASSLKGGRGYGYTFGSGTRLTVV.

The V gene is TRBV5-1, the J gene TRBJ1-6; D possibly corresponds to TRBD1 (6 bases). CDR1 and CDR2 from the germline V gene are SGHRS and YFSETQ. The CDR3 sequence is 15 residues long. V lost 4 bases, J lost 9 bases, and 17 bases lay in between. CDR3 amino acids: CASSKDSKGGSPLHF. The CDR3 region has the DNA TGCGCCAGCAGCAAGGACAGCAAAGGTGGTTCACCCCTCCACTTT.

J is TRBJ1-1 and V is TRBV5-1, with TRBD1 as a possible D gene (5 bases). Trimming pared 2 bases from V and 3 bases from J, leaving 11 bases between. CDR3 length equals 14 residues. Germline-derived CDR1 and CDR2 are SGHRS and YFSETQ. The chain's CDR3 is CASSFGGRDTEAFF. The CDR3 DNA reads TGCGCCAGCAGCTTCGGGGGTAGGGACACTGAAGCTTTCTTT.

This clone was counted once. The chain recombines TRBV5-1 with TRBJ2-5; 13 positions match TRBD2. The CDR3 is made up of 16 amino acids. Trimming removed 4 bases from V and 2 bases from J; junction bases left unmatched: 5. From germline, CDR1 is SGHRS and CDR2 YFSETQ. The CDR3 protein is CASSEGLAGYQETQYF. The CDR3 DNA reads TGCGCCAGCAGCGAGGGACTAGCGGGGTATCAAGAGACCCAGTACTTC.

V usage is TRBV7-9 and J usage is TRBJ2-7; the match to TRBD1 covers 9 bases. This CDR3 is built from 15 residues. Per the germline V gene, CDR1 is SEHNR and CDR2 is FQNEAQ (reference sequence). V shed 1 base and J 6 bases; nucleotides not matched to a gene: 7. The CDR3 DNA reads TGTGCCAGCAGCTTAGAAACAGGGGGCATGTCCGAGCAGTACTTC. Protein: CASSLETGGMSEQYF.

This clone was detected a few times. The J gene is TRBJ1-2, the V gene TRBV5-5; 7 bases map to TRBD1. The trim removed 0 bases at V and 8 bases at J, leaving 7 bases unmatched. In germline, CDR1 is SGHKS, CDR2 YYEKEE (reference sequence). The CDR3 extends over 14 amino acids. The CDR3 is CASSLGTPGGGYTF. The DNA for the CDR3 is TGTGCCAGCAGCTTGGGGACCCCAGGGGGGGGCTACACCTTC. Combining the CDR3 with reference TRBV5-5 and TRBJ1-2 gives the whole variable domain DAGVTQSPTHLIKTRGQQVTLRCSPISGHKSVSWYQQVLGQGPQFIFQYYEKEERGRGNFPDRFSARQFPNYSSELNVNALLLGDSALYLCASSLGTPGGGYTFGSGTRLTVV.

CDR3 residues: CASSFPGTTYGYTF. In DNA, the CDR3 is TGTGCCAGCAGTTTTCCCGGGACAACTTATGGCTACACCTTC. The chain is built from TRBV28 and TRBJ1-2; tentative D call: TRBD1 (6 bases). Trimming cost V 3 bases and J 5 bases, with 13 bases left between them. CDR1 and CDR2 (germline): MDHEN, SYDVKM. The CDR3 contains 14 residues.

The rearrangement links TRBV7-2 to TRBJ2-5, with 10 bases matching TRBD2. The trim removed 0 bases at V and 4 bases at J, leaving 5 bases unmatched. The CDR3 is made up of 16 amino acids. CDR1 SGHTA and CDR2 FQGNSA come from the germline V gene. The CDR3 sequence: CASSLASSGGSETQYF. DNA of the CDR3: TGTGCCAGCAGCTTAGCGTCTAGCGGGGGTTCAGAGACCCAGTACTTC.

The chain is built from TRBV27 and TRBJ1-5; D remains ambiguous. Germline V gene sequence: CDR1 MNHEY, CDR2 SMNVEV (reference sequence). The CDR3 extends over 13 amino acids. V shed 3 bases and J shed 3 bases, with 6 bases lying between them. The CDR3 coding sequence is TGTGCCAGCAGTTTCCAGGACAATCAGCCCCAGCATTTT. Its translation: CASSFQDNQPQHF.

This rearrangement joins TRBV7-9 to TRBJ2-7, with a weak D call TRBD2 (6 bases). Trimming took off 2 bases at V and 4 bases at J, with 6 bases between the two ends. CDR1 and CDR2 from the germline V gene are SEHNR and FQNEAQ (reference sequence). The CDR3 is 12 residues long. DNA for the CDR3: TGTGCCAGCAGCTTACTAGCGTACGAGCAGTACTTC. Amino acid sequence: CASSLLAYEQYF.

The rearrangement joins TRBV7-9 to TRBJ2-3; maybe TRBD2 (7 bases). Germline V CDR1 and CDR2: SEHNR, FQNEAQ (reference sequence). The CDR3 has 17 amino acids. The ends were cut back, 5 bases at V and 0 bases at J, with 18 bases in the middle. In DNA form, the CDR3 reads TGTGCCAGCAGCCCTCACGAGGGGGGGTCTAGCACAGATACGCAGTATTTT. This translates into CASSPHEGGSSTDTQYF.

The rearrangement uses TRBV10-3 and TRBJ1-1; D remains unclear. This CDR3 is built from 14 residues. Per the germline V gene, CDR1 is ENHRY and CDR2 is SYGVKD. Trimming shortened V by 2 bases and J by 1 base, and 8 bases separated the two germline ends. DNA of the CDR3: TGTGCCATCAGTGAGGGGCTACGGAACACTGAAGCTTTCTTT. Its translation: CAISEGLRNTEAFF.

This chain links TRBV27 with TRBJ1-2, with D maybe TRBD1 (6 bases). CDR1 and CDR2 from the germline V gene are MNHEY and SMNVEV (reference sequence). This CDR3 spans 15 amino acids. V was pared by 2 bases and J by 7 bases, with 17 bases between. CDR3 region: CASSLKPAGVGGYTF. CDR3 in DNA: TGTGCCAGCAGTTTAAAGCCCGCAGGGGTTGGTGGCTACACCTTC.

The chain employs TRBV5-6 and TRBJ1-1; D not certain. The germline V gene has CDR1 SGHDT and CDR2 YYEEEE. Deletions cut 2 bases from V and 0 bases from J, with 8 bases between. This CDR3 contains 14 residues. In DNA, the CDR3 is TGTGCCAGCAGCTTTCCGCGAATGAACACTGAAGCTTTCTTT. Its translation: CASSFPRMNTEAFF. Supplemented by reference TRBV5-6 and TRBJ1-1, the full variable domain reads DAGVTQSPTHLIKTRGQQVTLRCSPKSGHDTVSWYQQALGQGPQFIFQYYEEEERQRGNFPDRFSGHQFPNYSSELNVNALLLGDSALYLCASSFPRMNTEAFFGQGTRLTVV.

This rearrangement joins TRBV7-9 to TRBJ2-7; 7 bases map to TRBD1. V lost 4 bases to trimming and J lost 0 bases; unmatched junction nucleotides: 9. This CDR3 contains 16 residues. Per the germline V gene, CDR1 is SEHNR and CDR2 is FQNEAQ (reference sequence). The CDR3 is CASSSTGTVSSYEQYF. The CDR3 DNA reads TGTGCCAGCAGCTCGACCGGGACAGTGAGCTCCTACGAGCAGTACTTC.

The chain has TRBV29-1 and TRBJ2-2; 7 bases line up with TRBD1. The ends lost 6 bases at V and 6 bases at J; junction bases unmatched: 13. Germline V gene sequence: CDR1 SQVTM, CDR2 ANQGSEA. This CDR3 is built from 15 residues. For the CDR3, the DNA is TGCAGCGTCCAACAGGGGTTCACGGTGCCCGGGGAGCTGTTTTTT. Its protein product is CSVQQGFTVPGELFF.

The gene calls are TRBV13 and TRBJ1-1; a possible D gene is TRBD1 (5 bases). This CDR3 contains 13 residues. Germline V CDR1 and CDR2: PRHDT, FYEKMQ (reference sequence). V dropped 1 base and J dropped 4 bases, with 7 bases sitting between them. The CDR3 DNA reads as TGTGCCAGCAGCTTAGAGGGGCCCACTGAAGCTTTCTTT. This encodes CASSLEGPTEAFF.